The clone carrying this T cell receptor (beta chain) appeared a few times. V gave up 8 bases and J gave up 3 bases, with 12 bases separating them. The V gene's germline CDR1 is SQVTM and CDR2 ANQGSEA. The CDR3 length is 12 residues. The record originates from a study of human T cells and chemical hapten exposure. The library tagged individual cDNA molecules with unique molecular identifiers. Each CDR3 protein is one row after TCRdb ran MiXCR on the RACE reads. The sample lists tens of thousands of distinct CDR3 sequences, 7.5% to 9.5% seen once, with 3% to 4.5% in the top ten. The time point is: patch test 2, 6 weeks after DPC sensitization. Sample treatment: therapeutic diphenylcyclopropenone sensitization with weekly scalp DPC.

The material sequenced was whole blood, taken in connection with sensitization to the hapten diphenylcyclopropenone (DPC). This sequence joins TRBV29-1 and TRBJ2-3; D unclear. The source is a woman in her fifties or sixties with alopecia areata. Some clones in this sample may be carry-over from other donors' samples. CDR3 region: CSQAAGTDTQYF. The DNA of the CDR3 is TGCAGCCAAGCAGCCGGGACAGATACGCAGTATTTT.